This TCR beta chain comes out of a study of T cells expressing NK-cell markers. General observations from the study: Among CD8+ T cells from 5 to 7 donors, dominant NKG2C+ clonotypes accounted for 1.0-7.0%. HCMV specificity of the expanded NKG2C+ T cell clones was not established.

The germline CDR1 and CDR2 sequences are SGHRS and YFSETQ. There are 14 residues in the CDR3. About this clonotype itself: Its antigen is still unknown.

TCRdb reprocessed the 5' RACE reads and stores each CDR3 protein as one record, lacking DNA. The data include 250,000 to 300,000 distinct CDR3 sequences; the top ten clones carry 4% to 5%. The receptor's source is a woman aged 18 to 69 in good health. Sequenced input: blood T cells: a sorted CD56 or NKG2C T cell subset, CD4+ or CD8+ T cells, or bulk PBMC T cells (not recorded which). This rearrangement joins TRBV5-1 to TRBJ2-5; TCRdb selects TRBD2, and the lack of DNA leaves this call unchecked. The CDR3 is CASSLERGGTTQYF.